Following are 16 T cell receptor beta chains from one sample sequenced in a study of Graves' ophthalmopathy and Graves' hyperthyroidism. The TCR beta CDR3 regions underwent amplification from RNA transcripts. After a first-round RT-PCR with HTBI primers, a second-round multiplex PCR was run. Via MiXCR, TCRdb re-called the multiplex PCR reads, giving one row per CDR3 protein. The table records 560,000 or so distinct CDR3 sequences, less than 40% of them present only once. Sequences were obtained from peripheral blood or thyroid tissue (not recorded which). These receptors were taken from an adult man with Graves' hyperthyroidism.

The chain couples TRBV25-1 to TRBJ2-7; D is unclear. CDR3 length: 13 amino acids. Germline assignment: CDR1 MGHDK and CDR2 SYGVNS. The ends were cut back, 10 bases at V and 0 bases at J, with 13 bases in the middle. This chain's CDR3 is CATSTDGSYEQYF. CDR3 nucleotide sequence: TGTGCCACCAGCACCGACGGCTCCTACGAGCAGTACTTC.

There are a few counts of this clonotype. The J gene is TRBJ2-7, the V gene TRBV5-4, with D possibly being TRBD1 (6 bases). The V end lost 3 bases, the J end lost 5 bases, and 9 bases lay between the germline ends. Germline V CDR1 and CDR2: SGHNT, YYREEE (reference sequence). The CDR3 length is 12 residues. The CDR3 here is CASSSYRDEQYF. DNA for the CDR3: TGTGCCAGCAGCTCCTACAGGGACGAGCAGTACTTC.

This clonotype has only a few counts. V and J are TRBV28 and TRBJ2-7; no firm D call. CDR1 MDHEN and CDR2 SYDVKM come from the germline V gene. The V gene lost 3 bases and the J gene lost 0 bases, with 9 bases spanning the gap. There are 14 residues in the CDR3. The CDR3 spells CASSLSRNSYEQYF. The CDR3 DNA sequence: TGTGCCAGCAGTTTGTCCCGTAACTCCTACGAGCAGTACTTC.

This clonotype was observed a few times. J is TRBJ2-5 and V is TRBV7-9; D is uncertain. The CDR3 is 14 residues long. Trimming left V 4 bases short and J 3 bases short, with 12 bases between. The germline gives CDR1 SEHNR, CDR2 FQNEAQ (reference sequence). CDR3 residues: CASSWSGVEETQYF. The CDR3 DNA reads TGTGCCAGCAGCTGGAGTGGGGTCGAAGAGACCCAGTACTTC.

Of note for this clonotype: The conserved final phenylalanine or tryptophan is absent from the CDR3, which likely points to a read error. The rearrangement links TRBV7-6 to TRBJ2-5; 10 bases are a match to TRBD2. With 4 bases clipped from V and 4 bases from J, the junction kept 6 bases outside the gene matches. This CDR3 comprises 15 residues. Per germline, CDR1 SGHVS and CDR2 FNYEAQ. The CDR3 DNA is TGTGCCAGCAGCTCGACTAGCGGGTTGCTAGAGACCCAGTACTTG. Residues: CASSSTSGLLETQYL.

This clonotype was recorded a few times. The chain carries TRBV7-9 and TRBJ2-7, with 12 positions matching TRBD2. The CDR3 is 16 residues long. CDR1 is SEHNR, CDR2 FQNEAQ, per germline (reference sequence). V was clipped by 6 bases and J by 7 bases; unmatched bases: 13. CDR3 nucleotide sequence: TGTGCCAGCAGGAACCTAGCGGGAGGGCCGTTGGATGAGCAGTACTTC. It encodes CASRNLAGGPLDEQYF.

This clonotype was observed many times. The chain employs TRBV7-6 and TRBJ1-5; D is possibly TRBD1 (5 bases). CDR1 SGHVS and CDR2 FNYEAQ come from the germline V gene. V was clipped by 6 bases and J by 0 bases, with 12 bases between them. The CDR3 contains 15 residues. For the CDR3, the DNA is TGTGCCAGCAGTCCCGGGACGAATAGCAATCAGCCCCAGCATTTT. Translating it yields CASSPGTNSNQPQHF.

The gene calls are TRBV27 and TRBJ1-5; TRBD1 matches at 8 bases. This CDR3 region has 14 residues. With 2 bases clipped from V and 11 bases from J, the junction kept 8 bases outside the gene matches. The germline V gene encodes CDR1 MNHEY and CDR2 SMNVEV (reference sequence). For the CDR3, the DNA is TGTGCCAGCAGTTTAGGACAGGGCTCTCGTGCCCAGCATTTT. This translates into CASSLGQGSRAQHF.

This chain connects TRBV27 to TRBJ2-7; maybe TRBD2 (5 bases). Germline V lookup: CDR1 MNHEY, CDR2 SMNVEV (reference sequence). V was shortened by 2 bases and J by 4 bases, with 12 bases between the two germline ends. This CDR3 region has 14 residues. CDR3 protein: CASSLGGITYEQYF. The CDR3 DNA reads TGTGCCAGCAGTTTAGGAGGCATAACTTACGAGCAGTACTTC.

The sample holds many counts of this clonotype. The genes are TRBV5-5 and TRBJ1-2; tentative D call: TRBD1 (5 bases). V dropped 4 bases and J dropped 8 bases, with 24 bases sitting between them. The CDR3 spans 16 residues. From germline, CDR1 is SGHKS and CDR2 YYEKEE (reference sequence). The CDR3 DNA follows: TGTGCCAGCAGCCCTCCTTGGGCAGGGTCGCACGGAGGCTACACCTTC. Translating it yields CASSPPWAGSHGGYTF.

This clonotype was seen a single time. This rearrangement joins TRBV10-3 to TRBJ1-5; 12 bases agree with TRBD1. With 4 bases clipped from V and 5 bases from J, the junction kept 3 bases outside the gene matches. Germline V gene lookup returns CDR1 ENHRY and CDR2 SYGVKD. The CDR3 extends over 15 amino acids. The CDR3 sequence is CAISAGTGGDQPQHF. The CDR3 nucleotides are TGTGCCATCAGTGCCGGGACAGGGGGCGATCAGCCCCAGCATTTT.

Turning to this clonotype: This may be a read error: a much more frequent sequence differs by one nucleotide. CDR3 coding DNA: TGTGCCAGCAGTGTTCGTTGGAATATCCAAGAGACCCAGTGCTTC. Translated, it gives CASSVRWNIQETQCF. The chain links TRBV10-3 to TRBJ2-5; D is unresolved. The CDR3 has 15 amino acids. CDR1 is ENHRY and CDR2 is SYGVKD in the germline V gene.

This clonotype occurred many times. This rearrangement joins TRBV2 to TRBJ1-1, with 8 bases lining up with TRBD1. Germline CDR1 reads SNHLY; CDR2 reads FYNNEI. The V and J ends lost 7 bases and 1 base, in that order; junction bases with no gene match: 2. CDR3 length: 13 residues. Written as DNA, the CDR3 is TGTGCCAGCATGGACAGGGCGAACACTGAAGCTTTCTTT. This codes for CASMDRANTEAFF.

V and J are TRBV20-1 and TRBJ2-5; 11 bases align to TRBD2. The V gene end was trimmed by 6 bases and the J gene end by 4 bases; junction bases not matched to a gene: 4. The CDR3 is made up of 13 amino acids. The germline CDR1 and CDR2 sequences are DFQATT and SNEGSKA (reference sequence). In nucleotides, the CDR3 is TGCAGTGCCACAACTAGCGGGAGAGAGACCCAGTACTTC. It codes for CSATTSGRETQYF.

The chain carries TRBV2 and TRBJ1-2; D is uncertain. The V gene's germline CDR1 is SNHLY and CDR2 FYNNEI. V was clipped by 7 bases and J by 0 bases, with 12 bases between them. The CDR3 spans 14 residues. CDR3 sequence: CASKPGLSNYGYTF. CDR3 in DNA: TGTGCCAGCAAGCCTGGACTTTCTAACTATGGCTACACCTTC.

To note about this clonotype: One base away lies a much larger clone, so this may be a sequencing read error. V and J are TRBV9 and TRBJ1-6; D unclear. Germline values: CDR1 SGDLS, CDR2 YYNGEE. Between the trimmed V and J ends, which lost 2 bases and 2 bases, there was a span of 11 bases. The CDR3 loop spans 16 amino acids. The DNA of the CDR3 is TGTGCCAGCAGCGTCAGACTGATCACCTATAATTCACCCCTCCACTTT. Protein sequence: CASSVRLITYNSPLHF.